The subject of this entry is one TCR beta chain. Its specificity is not known. The record originates from a study of CD8 T cells in ankylosing spondylitis. General study findings and limits: Reports say disease-linked clones showed up significantly more in matched ankylosing spondylitis synovial fluid. Apparently characteristic of ankylosing spondylitis blood was a TCR beta motif (roughly eight highly homologous variants).

One entry per CDR3 protein results from TCRdb running MiXCR on the 5' RACE reads. The table includes approximately 400,000 distinct CDR3 sequences, over 15% detected once. The CDR3 length is 11 residues. Trimming left V 3 bases short and J 9 bases short, with 9 bases between. Germline-derived CDR1 and CDR2 are DFQATT and SNEGSKA (reference sequence). Specimen: blood, either unsorted or a sorted T cell fraction (not recorded which). The source of this sequence is a male donor with ankylosing spondylitis. The chain couples TRBV20-1 to TRBJ2-1; D remains unclear. The CDR3 spells CSARDRLEQFF. CDR3 DNA sequence: TGCAGTGCTAGGGACCGGCTTGAGCAGTTCTTC.